Shown below are 21 T cell receptor beta chains from a single sample sequenced in a study of T cell changes during pregnancy in multiple sclerosis (dated by TCRdb to about 2019). Library method: the immunoSEQ multiplex PCR assay. The source is immuneACCESS, and TCRdb retained only in-frame sequences with V and J called. Part of the clones is not carried over; for the studies checked, unresolved V genes explain less than half of this, and the remainder is unexplained. This sample has more than 60,000 clones in its table, and roughly 90% of those were observed once. Clones ranked in the top ten supply around 1.4% of the sample. The source was peripheral blood, collected in the second trimester of pregnancy. The source of these receptors is a female donor with multiple sclerosis, enrolled in a pregnancy study.

The chain recombines TRBV7-6 with TRBJ1-4; the D gene is possibly TRBD1 (6 bases). Germline assignment: CDR1 SGHVS and CDR2 FNYEAQ. The CDR3 extends over 18 amino acids. Trimming removed 0 bases at V and 6 bases at J, with 20 bases between. For the CDR3, the DNA is TGTGCCAGCAGCTTAGCGGACATCTACAGGGAACGGGATGAAAAACTGTTTTTT. Its protein is CASSLADIYRERDEKLFF.

The rearrangement uses TRBV19 and TRBJ1-3; 9 positions match TRBD1. V gave up 4 bases and J gave up 2 bases; unmatched junction bases: 9. The CDR3 covers 17 residues. In germline, CDR1 is LNHDA, CDR2 SQIVND (reference sequence). The CDR3 reads CASSTLPGTGTGNTIYF. CDR3 bases: TGTGCCAGTAGTACGTTGCCCGGGACAGGGACTGGAAACACCATATATTTT.

The chain has TRBV7-6 and TRBJ2-4; 9 bases are a match to TRBD1. The V and J ends lost 8 bases and 2 bases, in that order; junction bases with no gene match: 7. This CDR3 contains 15 residues. Germline CDR1 is SGHVS and CDR2 is FNYEAQ. In DNA form, the CDR3 reads TGTGCCAGCCCAGACAGGGGGGTGACCAAAAACATTCAGTACTTC. Its protein is CASPDRGVTKNIQYF. The complete variable domain, with remaining parts taken from reference TRBV7-6 and TRBJ2-4, reads GAGVSQSPRYKVTKRGQDVALRCDPISGHVSLYWYRQALGQGPEFLTYFNYEAQQDKSGLPNDRFSAERPEGSISTLTIQRTEQRDSAMYRCASPDRGVTKNIQYFGAGTRLSVL.

This CDR3 is CASSGSGGALHF. The CDR3 region has the DNA TGTGCCAGCAGTGGAAGCGGTGGGGCCCTCCACTTT. The rearrangement joins TRBV2 to TRBJ1-6; D is unclear. This CDR3 has 12 residues. Looked up from germline, CDR1 is SNHLY and CDR2 is FYNNEI. V lost 4 bases to trimming and J lost 14 bases, with 12 bases between them.

This chain joins TRBV30 and TRBJ1-5, with a tentative D call TRBD1 (6 bases). The V and J ends lost 5 bases and 4 bases respectively, with 12 bases between them. Germline CDR1 GTSNPN, CDR2 SVGIG (reference sequence). The CDR3 has 13 amino acids. The CDR3 loop reads CAWGQTINQPQHF. In DNA form, the CDR3 reads TGTGCCTGGGGACAGACTATTAATCAGCCCCAGCATTTT.

V usage is TRBV19 and J usage is TRBJ2-1, with a weak D call TRBD2 (6 bases). This CDR3 is built from 15 residues. Germline loops: CDR1 LNHDA, CDR2 SQIVND (reference sequence). Trimming cost V 6 bases and J 6 bases, with 18 bases left between them. CDR3 in DNA: TGTGCCAGTAGCCTAACCCCAATGACTAGCAATGAGCAGTTCTTC. It codes for CASSLTPMTSNEQFF.

The chain carries TRBV10-3 and TRBJ1-1, with a tentative D call TRBD1 (6 bases). With 11 bases removed from V and 0 bases from J, the gap between germline ends came to 13 bases. CDR1 is ENHRY and CDR2 is SYGVKD in the germline V gene. The CDR3 extends over 13 amino acids. The CDR3 loop is CALRGGMNTEAFF. CDR3 nucleotides: TGTGCCCTCCGCGGGGGCATGAACACTGAAGCTTTCTTT.

V gene TRBV13 combines with J gene TRBJ1-3; 8 positions agree with TRBD1. The CDR3 is 17 amino acids. Germline V gene lookup returns CDR1 PRHDT and CDR2 FYEKMQ (reference sequence). V lost 0 bases and J lost 2; bases outside the gene matches: 6. The CDR3 is CASSLGQGAITGNTIYF. CDR3 DNA: TGTGCCAGCAGCTTAGGTCAGGGGGCGATAACTGGAAACACCATATATTTT.

The chain recombines TRBV5-4 with TRBJ2-2; tentatively, D is TRBD2 (6 bases). The CDR3 runs 14 residues. Trimming left V 0 bases short and J 4 bases short, with 7 bases between. Germline V gives CDR1 SGHNT, CDR2 YYREEE (reference sequence). The CDR3 DNA reads as TGTGCCAGCAGCTTGGCCGGGGGCACCGGGGAGCTGTTTTTT. It specifies CASSLAGGTGELFF.

This chain uses TRBV2 with TRBJ1-1; 10 bases map to TRBD1. Trimming removed 6 bases from V and 1 base from J; junction bases left unmatched: 2. CDR1 and CDR2 (germline): SNHLY, FYNNEI. CDR3 size: 14 residues. DNA of the CDR3: TGTGCCAGCAGGGGGGACAGGGGGAACACTGAAGCTTTCTTT. Its translation is CASRGDRGNTEAFF.

V gene TRBV6-1 combines with J gene TRBJ2-4; TRBD1 matches 7 bases. Trimming cost V 6 bases and J 7 bases; bases outside gene matches: 6. CDR1 and CDR2 from the germline V gene are MNHNS and SASEGT. CDR3 length: 13 amino acids. The CDR3 DNA reads as TGTGCCAGCAGGGACAGGAGAGAGAACATTCAGTACTTC. Protein: CASRDRRENIQYF.

The V gene is TRBV7-2, the J gene TRBJ2-7; 9 nucleotides agree with TRBD2. The CDR3 has 14 residues. The germline V gene has CDR1 SGHTA and CDR2 FQGNSA. The V segment lost 6 bases and the J segment 0 bases; nucleotides outside the gene matches: 3. This CDR3 is CASRRLADSYEQYF. As DNA, the CDR3 is TGTGCCAGCAGGAGACTAGCGGACTCCTACGAGCAGTACTTC.

The chain carries TRBV7-8 and TRBJ2-3, with D hard to call. The germline CDR1 and CDR2 sequences are SGHVS and FQNEAQ. V dropped 2 bases and J dropped 4 bases, with 4 bases sitting between them. The CDR3 totals 12 residues. The CDR3 is CASSLRADTQYF. The DNA of the CDR3 is TGTGCCAGCAGCTTACGGGCAGATACGCAGTATTTT. The whole variable domain, filled in from reference TRBV7-8 and TRBJ2-3, reads GAGVSQSPRYKVAKRGQDVALRCDPISGHVSLFWYQQALGQGPEFLTYFQNEAQLDKSGLPSDRFFAERPEGSVSTLKIQRTQQEDSAVYLCASSLRADTQYFGPGTRLTVL.

The rearrangement joins TRBV5-4 to TRBJ1-1; TRBD1 agrees at 12 bases. The V segment lost 4 bases and the J segment 3 bases; nucleotides outside the gene matches: 10. Germline values: CDR1 SGHNT, CDR2 YYREEE (reference sequence). CDR3 length: 17 residues. As DNA, the CDR3 is TGTGCCAGCAGCCTCCCGGGACAGGGGGCCTTTGACACTGAAGCTTTCTTT. Its protein product is CASSLPGQGAFDTEAFF. Drawing the rest from reference TRBV5-4 and TRBJ1-1, the complete variable domain is ETGVTQSPTHLIKTRGQQVTLRCSSQSGHNTVSWYQQALGQGPQFIFQYYREEENGRGNFPPRFSGLQFPNYSSELNVNALELDDSALYLCASSLPGQGAFDTEAFFGQGTRLTVV.

The chain links TRBV7-8 to TRBJ1-1; D is perhaps TRBD1 (6 bases). Deletions cut 3 bases from V and 2 bases from J, with 16 bases between. The CDR3 totals 16 residues. Germline CDR1 SGHVS, CDR2 FQNEAQ. The CDR3 DNA follows: TGTGCCAGCAGCTTGAGGACTCTGGGGGCCAACACTGAAGCTTTCTTT. As protein: CASSLRTLGANTEAFF. Looking up the rest from reference TRBV7-8 and TRBJ1-1 gives the full variable domain: GAGVSQSPRYKVAKRGQDVALRCDPISGHVSLFWYQQALGQGPEFLTYFQNEAQLDKSGLPSDRFFAERPEGSVSTLKIQRTQQEDSAVYLCASSLRTLGANTEAFFGQGTRLTVV.

The CDR3 region is CASSLGGSSNTQYF. In nucleotides, the CDR3 is TGTGCCAGCAGCTTAGGAGGGAGTAGTAATACGCAGTATTTT. The chain employs TRBV13 and TRBJ2-3, with a possible D match to TRBD2 (5 bases). Between the trimmed V and J ends, which lost 0 bases and 7 bases, there was a span of 11 bases. Looked up from germline, CDR1 is PRHDT and CDR2 is FYEKMQ (reference sequence). The CDR3 sequence is 14 residues long.

This chain links TRBV6-1 with TRBJ1-5; D gene ambiguous. This CDR3 is 13 amino acids long. Trimming took off 1 base at V and 5 bases at J, with 6 bases between the two ends. Per the germline V gene, CDR1 is MNHNS and CDR2 is SASEGT. CDR3 bases: TGTGCCAGCAGTGAAGATAGTTATCAGCCCCAGCATTTT. This sequence encodes CASSEDSYQPQHF.

The V gene is TRBV7-6, the J gene TRBJ2-5; 9 nucleotides align to TRBD1. The germline V gene encodes CDR1 SGHVS and CDR2 FNYEAQ. The CDR3 runs to 15 residues. V was pared by 5 bases and J by 4 bases, with 8 bases of the junction left unmatched. CDR3 sequence (DNA): TGTGCCAGCAGCCCAGGACAGGGGAGGCGAGAGACCCAGTACTTC. It is translated as CASSPGQGRRETQYF.

The chain links TRBV5-1 to TRBJ2-7, with D perhaps TRBD2 (7 bases). This CDR3 is 15 amino acids long. The V gene lost 6 bases and the J gene lost 6 bases, with 22 bases spanning the gap. Germline assignment: CDR1 SGHRS and CDR2 YFSETQ. CDR3: CASTSWGGASSEQYF. The CDR3 DNA sequence: TGCGCCAGCACGTCGTGGGGGGGCGCTTCGAGCGAGCAGTACTTC.

The rearrangement uses TRBV20-1 and TRBJ2-7, with TRBD1 identical over 8 bases. CDR3 length equals 11 residues. V lost 8 bases to trimming and J lost 5 bases; unmatched junction nucleotides: 5. Germline-derived CDR1 and CDR2 are DFQATT and SNEGSKA (reference sequence). The CDR3 reads CSPGQGDEQYF. CDR3 nucleotides: TGCAGTCCTGGACAGGGCGACGAGCAGTACTTC.

J is TRBJ2-1 and V is TRBV2; 9 bases are a match to TRBD2. Per the germline V gene, CDR1 is SNHLY and CDR2 is FYNNEI. Trimming at V came to 2 bases and at J to 5 bases, leaving 7 bases not matched to a gene. CDR3 size: 16 residues. This CDR3 is CASSEKTSGYNNEQFF. CDR3 nucleotide sequence: TGTGCCAGCAGTGAAAAAACTAGCGGGTATAACAATGAGCAGTTCTTC.